This T cell receptor beta chain was recorded in a study of PD-1 blockade in classical Hodgkin lymphoma (dated by TCRdb to 2018 to 2020). Regarding the complete study: Nivolumab dosing was 3 mg/kg intravenously every 2 weeks, continuing until either disease progression or unacceptable toxicity. To define a peripheral blood immune signature of response to PD-1 blockade in classical Hodgkin lymphoma, the study combined TCR beta sequencing with CyTOF. Results and caveats for the whole study, not just this receptor: Trial patients with a complete response had baseline diversity similar to that of newly diagnosed patients, while partial responders and progressors had significantly lower diversity. By C4D1, a significant rise was seen in CD4+ TCR diversity but not in CD8+ TCR diversity (p=0.0027 vs p=0.16), and the rise was most apparent among complete responders (p=0.02). Lower diversity was observed in patients in whom nivolumab was started less than 1 year after ASCT, and these patients were excluded from later analyses so that confounding by immune reconstitution would be avoided. Newly diagnosed patients were reported to have lower baseline TCR diversity than healthy donors, and relapsed/refractory patients were reported to have lower baseline TCR diversity still. The study was limited to a single clinical trial cohort, and causes of repertoire differences, possibly disease activity or prior therapy, remained undefined.

Based on the germline V gene (reference sequence), the CDR1 and CDR2 sequences are SGHNT and YYREEE. The trim is 5 bases for V and 4 bases for J, with a gap of 18 bases between the germline ends. The cysteine opens and the phenylalanine closes a CDR3 of 15 amino acids. Only the CDR3 part of the read is kept: 45 bases, read in frame from the first base. As regards this clone: Its antigen has not been determined. It has no much larger one-base neighbor in the sample; base qualities were not kept.

The Qiagen DNeasy kit was used to extract genomic DNA from unsorted PBMCs and from the negatively selected CD4+ and CD8+ fractions. Using primers that anneal to V and J segments, immunoSEQ multiplex PCR amplified the TCR beta CDR3 regions. A synthetic immune receptor repertoire was used to minimize amplification bias, and any residual bias was removed computationally once sequencing was done. The study's own analysis went as follows. Repertoire diversity was quantified as the Shannon entropy index using custom Python scripts. Unsorted, CD4+ and CD8+ repertoires were analyzed separately, except for combined analyses in which CD4+ and CD8+ sequences were merged in silico. A clone counted as expanded when the clone's frequency after treatment rose at least 2-fold relative to C1D1, and clones undetected at baseline were given a pseudocount of 0.5. Clones with 0 or 1 copy at C1D1 were defined as singleton clones, while clones with 2 or more copies were defined as non-singleton clones. By matching protein sequences in sorted samples from the same patient, clones expanded in unsorted samples were annotated as CD4+, CD8+ or unknown. Wilcoxon tests were applied to paired samples to test diversity changes from C1D1 to C4D1. The immuneACCESS repertoire file appears here via TCRdb, limited to in-frame rearrangements. These files lack a portion of the clones; in checked studies, under half of the deficit traces to unresolved V genes, and the cause of the others is not known. The DNA gave D and trimming, while V, J and clone size come from that table. Recorded for this sample are around 41,000 clones; around 72% of them occurred a single time. Jointly, the top ten make up 2.5% to 3% of the sample.

The time point label for this specimen denotes: cycle 2 day 1 (C2D1) of nivolumab. All trial patients had relapsed after autologous stem cell transplantation, with cohorts A, B and C differing in prior brentuximab vedotin exposure. The trial cohort included more than 55 patients with relapsed/refractory classical Hodgkin lymphoma, and each patient had a best overall response of complete response, partial response or progressive disease. Single-agent nivolumab was administered to trial patients in the multi-cohort phase II CheckMate 205 trial. An independent review committee assessed best overall response using the 2007 International Working Group response criteria. Trial PBMCs were collected just before the start of nivolumab (C1D1) and during therapy at cycle 2 day 1 and cycle 4 day 1. After peripheral blood was drawn into 8 mL Vacutainer Cell Preparation Tubes, PBMCs were isolated by centrifugation and then cryopreserved.

This clonotype originated in a human donor with classical Hodgkin lymphoma. The input for sequencing was peripheral blood mononuclear cells (PBMCs), taken before the second cycle of nivolumab. The V and J segments used are TRBV5-4 and TRBJ1-2; TRBD1 is a possible D gene, resting on 5 matching bases. CDR3 reads: CASRDFAGSAYGYTF. In nucleotides, the sequence is TGTGCCAGCAGGGATTTCGCAGGGAGTGCCTATGGCTACACCTTC.